This is a list of T cell receptor beta chains from one sample in a study of post-analysis software for immune sequencing data. MiXCR, applied by TCRdb to the PCR reads, yields one record per CDR3 protein. This table holds 800,000 to 950,000 distinct CDR3 sequences, roughly 58% found once. The sequenced sample was blood. The receptors originated from a girl between 10 and 17 years old with multiple sclerosis. Both conserved end residues are part of each CDR3. The D gene is left open where the match is weak. Where a row states a size, it is once, few, many or the class of an expanded clone; other rows omit it.

>TRBJ2-4|TRBD1|few|TRBV12-3/TRBV12-4
CASSPGPGTGVAKNIQYF
TGTGCCAGCAGTCCGGGGCCCGGGACAGGGGTAGCCAAAAACATTCAGTACTTC
>TRBJ2-3|TRBD2|.|TRBV5-1
CASSLSYPSGPISTDTQYF
TGCGCCAGCAGCTTGAGTTATCCTAGCGGTCCGATAAGCACAGATACGCAGTATTTT
>TRBJ2-5|.|.|TRBV5-1
CASSLAFLYQETQYF
TGCGCCAGCAGCTTGGCCTTTCTGTACCAAGAGACCCAGTACTTC
>TRBJ2-7|.|few|TRBV7-9
CASSSGGASPEQYF
TGTGCCAGCAGCTCTGGGGGGGCCTCCCCCGAGCAGTACTTC
>TRBJ2-3|TRBD2|few|TRBV20-1
CSAAGGFTDTQYF
TGCAGTGCAGCGGGGGGATTCACAGATACGCAGTATTTT
>TRBJ2-4|.|few|TRBV29-1
CSVTVAKNIQYF
TGCAGCGTTACCGTAGCCAAAAACATTCAGTACTTC
>TRBJ2-3|TRBD1|few|TRBV29-1
CSVDRDRIFTDTQYF
TGCAGCGTTGATAGGGACAGGATTTTCACAGATACGCAGTATTTT
>TRBJ1-1|TRBD1|few|TRBV4-2
CASRRDRDNTEAFF
TGTGCCAGCAGACGGGACAGGGACAACACTGAAGCTTTCTTT
>TRBJ2-3|.|.|TRBV18
CASSGVEDTQYF
TGTGCCAGCTCCGGGGTCGAGGATACGCAGTATTTT
>TRBJ2-7|.|.|TRBV7-9
CASSFVAADEQYF
TGTGCCAGCAGCTTCGTGGCAGCGGACGAGCAGTACTTC
>TRBJ2-5|.|.|TRBV5-1
CASGNRGLETQYF
TGCGCCAGCGGTAACCGGGGGTTAGAGACCCAGTACTTC
>TRBJ2-7|.|few|TRBV5-1
CASSPEGRAPYEQYF
TGCGCCAGCAGCCCTGAAGGCAGGGCGCCCTACGAGCAGTACTTC
>TRBJ2-5|.|.|TRBV25-1
CASSAWASRETQYF
TGTGCCAGCAGTGCATGGGCTTCCAGAGAGACCCAGTACTTC
>TRBJ2-7|.|.|TRBV18
CASSPPRGSSYEQYF
TGTGCCAGCTCACCACCTAGGGGCAGCTCTTACGAGCAGTACTTC
>TRBJ2-1|TRBD1|.|TRBV27
CASSARTGGSYNEQFF
TGTGCCAGCAGTGCCCGGACAGGGGGCAGCTACAATGAGCAGTTCTTC
>TRBJ2-5|.|.|TRBV5-1
CASSLKTANQGGTQYF
TGCGCCAGCAGCTTGAAGACGGCTAATCAAGGAGGGACCCAGTACTTC
>TRBJ2-1|.|.|TRBV6-6
CATLRVSNNEQFF
TGTGCCACCCTAAGGGTGTCAAACAATGAGCAGTTCTTC
>TRBJ2-7|.|.|TRBV4-1
CASSQGGSGYEQYF
TGCGCCAGCAGCCAAGGGGGTTCAGGCTACGAGCAGTACTTC